This T cell receptor (beta chain) was sequenced in a study of early T cells in non-severe SARS-CoV-2 infection. Study context: Unsorted whole-blood RNA was sequenced in bulk, leaving chains unpaired. General observations from the study: Matching with VDJdb favored anti-spike CD8 responses (missing private and CD4 specificities).

Of note for this clonotype: Its antigen is currently unknown. A much larger clone lies a single base off, so this may be a read error.

The TCR library protocol was used to attach unique molecular identifiers. These identifiers were attached to individual cDNA molecules. TCRdb reprocessed the 5' RACE reads via MiXCR and lists one record per CDR3 protein. The sample holds tens of thousands of distinct CDR3 sequences, approximately 12% seen once. This CDR3 region has 16 residues. CDR1 MNHEY and CDR2 SVGAGI come from the germline V gene. This sequence joins TRBV6-5 and TRBJ1-1, with a possible D match to TRBD1 (5 bases). Material for sequencing was whole blood. The TCR was taken from an adult who was a healthcare worker with PCR-confirmed SARS-CoV-2 infection or an uninfected control (not recorded which). The CDR3 nucleotides read TGTGCCAGCAGTTACGAACGGCCGGGACCTTCCACTGAAGCTTCCTTT. Translating it yields CASSYERPGPSTEASF.